What follows are 23 T cell receptor beta chains derived from one specimen sequenced in a study of blood T cell repertoires in COVID-19. Measured with immunoSEQ multiplex PCR; TCRdb has only the in-frame clones, and not every one. In the table there are about 140,000 clones, 88% of which are singletons. The sample was peripheral blood. Receptor source: a human donor with COVID-19, enrolled during active disease. The donor label of this sample is uncertain.

This chain links TRBV21-1 with TRBJ1-2; the DNA was not used to check the table's D call, TRBD1. TRBV21-1 is flagged as a pseudogene. The CDR3 is 14 amino acids. The CDR3 is CASSTPDSSYGYTF. The CDR3 nucleotides read TGTGCCAGCAGCACTCCGGACAGCTCCTATGGCTACACCTTC.

The chain couples TRBV15 to TRBJ1-4; TRBD1 matches 10 bases. The V and J ends lost 1 base and 7 bases, in that order; junction bases with no gene match: 9. Germline lookup yields CDR1 LNHNV and CDR2 YYDKDF (reference sequence). The CDR3 has 17 residues. The CDR3 region has the DNA TGTGCCACCAGCAGAGGAACCCCGGGACAGGGGATTGAAAAACTGTTTTTT. The encoded protein is CATSRGTPGQGIEKLFF.

The chain combines TRBV6-5 with TRBJ2-6; D uncertain. CDR3 length: 14 amino acids. Looked up from germline, CDR1 is MNHEY and CDR2 is SVGAGI. Trimming shortened V by 2 bases and J by 4 bases, and 6 bases separated the two germline ends. CDR3 residues: CASSYGPGANVLTF. The CDR3, as DNA: TGTGCCAGCAGTTACGGCCCCGGGGCCAACGTCCTGACTTTC.

This clone was recorded a few times. The V call is TRBV4-2, the J call TRBJ1-2, with TRBD1 matching over 8 bases. The germline gives CDR1 LGHNA, CDR2 YNFKEQ. This CDR3 spans 14 amino acids. V lost 7 bases to trimming and J lost 1 base; unmatched junction nucleotides: 5. As DNA, the CDR3 is TGTGCCAGCACCGTGACAGGGGATAACTATGGCTACACCTTC. It yields the protein CASTVTGDNYGYTF.

This chain joins TRBV7-3 and TRBJ2-2; the match to TRBD2 covers 13 bases. Germline CDR1 and CDR2: SGHTA and FQGTGA. V dropped 8 bases and J dropped 6; count of bases not matched to a gene: 9. CDR3 length equals 16 residues. CDR3 bases: TGTGCCAGCGGGCCGGGACTAGCGGGGATCGCCGGGGAGCTGTTTTTT. Its protein product is CASGPGLAGIAGELFF.

The chain recombines TRBV6-2 or TRBV6-3 with TRBJ2-7; D may be TRBD1 (6 bases). Trimming shortened V by 4 bases and J by 4 bases, and 17 bases separated the two germline ends. Germline values: CDR1 MNHEY, CDR2 SVGEGT. The CDR3 sequence is 15 residues long. The CDR3 nucleotides are TGTGCCAGCAGTTTCCCTAGTTTCAGGGGTTACGAGCAGTACTTC. The encoded protein is CASSFPSFRGYEQYF.

The chain joins TRBV5-1 to TRBJ1-6, with 10 bases matching TRBD1. The V segment lost 4 bases and the J segment 8 bases; nucleotides outside the gene matches: 6. The germline CDR1 and CDR2 sequences are SGHRS and YFSETQ. The CDR3 is made up of 15 amino acids. CDR3 in amino acids: CASSPDGTGDSPLHF. CDR3 bases: TGCGCCAGCAGCCCGGATGGGACAGGGGATTCACCCCTCCACTTT.

This chain uses TRBV5-1 with TRBJ1-6; TRBD1 is a possible D gene (5 bases). Trimming shortened V by 0 bases and J by 10 bases, and 11 bases separated the two germline ends. Germline V lookup: CDR1 SGHRS, CDR2 YFSETQ. CDR3 length: 14 amino acids. The CDR3 sequence: CASSLERGNSPLHF. Here the CDR3 DNA reads TGCGCCAGCAGCTTGGAACGGGGGAACTCACCCCTCCACTTT.

J is TRBJ2-7 and V is TRBV6-2 or TRBV6-3; 8 bases map to TRBD2. The CDR3 totals 15 residues. Looked up from germline, CDR1 is MNHEY and CDR2 is SVGEGT. V shed 5 bases and J 3 bases; nucleotides not matched to a gene: 9. The CDR3 nucleotides read TGTGCCAGCAGTACCCCGGGGGGGCCCAGCTACGAGCAGTACTTC. Its translation: CASSTPGGPSYEQYF.

This clone appeared once. The chain carries TRBV6-5 and TRBJ1-2, with 7 nucleotides matching TRBD1. Trimming took 1 base from V and 8 from J; bases not matched to a gene: 4. The germline gives CDR1 MNHEY, CDR2 SVGAGI. There are 13 residues in the CDR3. CDR3 loop: CASSYFQGGGYTF. CDR3 sequence (DNA): TGTGCCAGCAGTTACTTTCAGGGGGGAGGCTACACCTTC.

The V and J genes are TRBV7-6 and TRBJ1-5; D not certain. The CDR3 has 15 amino acids. Trimming cost V 5 bases and J 1 base, with 12 bases left between them. Germline CDR1 is SGHVS and CDR2 is FNYEAQ. The CDR3 reads CASSPTGRSNQPQHF. The CDR3 DNA sequence: TGTGCCAGCAGCCCGACCGGCAGGAGCAATCAGCCCCAGCATTTT.

The rearrangement uses TRBV5-1 and TRBJ2-7; the D gene is possibly TRBD1 (6 bases). The V and J ends lost 4 bases and 0 bases respectively, with 17 bases between them. Germline V gives CDR1 SGHRS, CDR2 YFSETQ. The CDR3 totals 16 residues. The CDR3 DNA follows: TGCGCCAGCAGCCCATCCCTGACAGGAGTCTCCTACGAGCAGTACTTC. Translation: CASSPSLTGVSYEQYF.

This clone has only one observation. The rearrangement uses TRBV5-6 and TRBJ2-7; 9 positions agree with TRBD2. V shed 2 bases and J 3 bases; nucleotides not matched to a gene: 6. CDR1 and CDR2 from the germline V gene are SGHDT and YYEEEE. The CDR3 totals 15 residues. This chain's CDR3 is CASSFLSGRGYEQYF. CDR3 DNA sequence: TGTGCCAGCAGCTTCCTTAGCGGGAGAGGCTACGAGCAGTACTTC.

The gene calls are TRBV19 and TRBJ1-5, with 7 bases lining up with TRBD1. The CDR3 has 15 amino acids. Germline V gene lookup returns CDR1 LNHDA and CDR2 SQIVND (reference sequence). With V trimmed by 5 bases and J by 2 bases, 6 bases remained unmatched. CDR3 in amino acids: CASSPGQVGNQPQHF. The CDR3 DNA reads as TGTGCCAGTAGTCCTGGACAGGTAGGCAATCAGCCCCAGCATTTT.

The chain combines TRBV5-3 with TRBJ2-3; 7 positions agree with TRBD2. TRBV5-3 is given ORF status, its function remaining uncertain. Trimming at V came to 3 bases and at J to 4 bases, leaving 14 bases not matched to a gene. CDR3 length: 17 residues. The chain's CDR3 is CARSSLTGGGGADTQYF. The CDR3 DNA is TGTGCCAGAAGCTCCCTGACTGGCGGGGGAGGAGCAGATACGCAGTATTTT.

This chain links TRBV11-2 with TRBJ2-5; 9 bases align to TRBD1. This CDR3 is built from 15 residues. The ends lost 4 bases at V and 5 bases at J; junction bases unmatched: 8. From germline, CDR1 is SGHAT and CDR2 FQNNGV. The CDR3 protein is CASSSPETGGETQYF. DNA for the CDR3: TGTGCCAGCAGCTCCCCTGAGACAGGGGGGGAGACCCAGTACTTC.

The genes are TRBV7-9 and TRBJ1-5; D remains ambiguous. The length of the CDR3 is 13 residues. The germline V gene has CDR1 SEHNR and CDR2 FQNEAQ (reference sequence). Between the trimmed V and J ends, which lost 0 bases and 4 bases, there was a span of 4 bases. Written as DNA, the CDR3 is TGTGCCAGCAGCTTAGCAGCTAATCAGCCCCAGCATTTT. This encodes CASSLAANQPQHF. Full variable domain (missing parts from reference TRBV7-9 and TRBJ1-5): DTGVSQNPRHKITKRGQNVTFRCDPISEHNRLYWYRQTLGQGPEFLTYFQNEAQLEKSRLLSDRFSAERPKGSFSTLEIQRTEQGDSAMYLCASSLAANQPQHFGDGTRLSIL.

The chain has TRBV14 and TRBJ2-1; D is uncertain. From germline, CDR1 is SGHDN and CDR2 FVKESK. Trimming took 0 bases from V and 8 from J, leaving 8 bases between them. The CDR3 runs 13 residues. For the CDR3, the DNA is TGTGCCAGCAGCCAAGACTGGCAGTATGAGCAGTTCTTC. It yields the protein CASSQDWQYEQFF.

The rearrangement uses TRBV7-3 and TRBJ2-2; a weak D match, TRBD2 (6 bases). Germline CDR1 is SGHTA and CDR2 is FQGTGA. V dropped 3 bases and J dropped 6 bases, with 11 bases sitting between them. This CDR3 has 14 residues. CDR3 bases: TGTGCCAGCAGCTTGAATGGAGGGTCCGGGGAGCTGTTTTTT. Translation gives CASSLNGGSGELFF.

This clone has a handful of counts. The rearrangement joins TRBV7-9 to TRBJ2-3; 7 nucleotides agree with TRBD1. V lost 0 bases, J lost 4 bases, and 4 bases stayed unmatched. The CDR3 has 15 amino acids. Per the germline V gene, CDR1 is SEHNR and CDR2 is FQNEAQ (reference sequence). CDR3 sequence reads: CASSLAGTVADTQYF. The CDR3 DNA sequence: TGTGCCAGCAGCTTAGCAGGGACAGTAGCAGATACGCAGTATTTT.

The chain uses TRBV19 and TRBJ2-3; 7 bases align to TRBD1. V lost 6 bases, J lost 1 base, and 4 bases stayed unmatched. Germline-derived CDR1 and CDR2 are LNHDA and SQIVND (reference sequence). The CDR3 runs to 14 residues. The CDR3 coding sequence is TGTGCCAGTAGCCGACAGGGAGGCACAGATACGCAGTATTTT. Amino acids: CASSRQGGTDTQYF. Full variable domain (outside the CDR3, taken from reference TRBV19 and TRBJ2-3): DGGITQSPKYLFRKEGQNVTLSCEQNLNHDAMYWYRQDPGQGLRLIYYSQIVNDFQKGDIAEGYSVSREKKESFPLTVTSAQKNPTAFYLCASSRQGGTDTQYFGPGTRLTVL.

This chain joins TRBV2 and TRBJ2-1, with D unresolved. Germline CDR1 SNHLY, CDR2 FYNNEI. The CDR3 spans 11 residues. Between the trimmed V and J ends, which lost 7 bases and 7 bases, there was a span of 8 bases. The CDR3 here is CASTSFNEQFF. CDR3 nucleotide sequence: TGTGCCAGCACTTCGTTTAATGAGCAGTTCTTC. The full variable domain, rest sourced from reference TRBV2 and TRBJ2-1, is EPEVTQTPSHQVTQMGQEVILRCVPISNHLYFYWYRQILGQKVEFLVSFYNNEISEKSEIFDDQFSVERPDGSNFTLKIRSTKLEDSAMYFCASTSFNEQFFGPGTRLTVL.

J is TRBJ2-7 and V is TRBV5-1; 7 positions match TRBD1. Germline V gives CDR1 SGHRS, CDR2 YFSETQ. The CDR3 loop spans 14 amino acids. V shed 2 bases and J 4 bases; nucleotides not matched to a gene: 6. CDR3 bases: TGCGCCAGCAGCTTTGAGACAGGGAGATACGAGCAGTACTTC. It specifies CASSFETGRYEQYF.